These T cell receptor beta chains were read from a single sample in a study of immune characterization of retroperitoneal liposarcoma. TCRdb re-analysed the PCR reads in MiXCR, keeping a single row per CDR3 protein. The table lists roughly 6,800 distinct CDR3 sequences, 25% to 35% of them singletons. The sequencing input was blood. These receptors were collected from a male donor with retroperitoneal liposarcoma. The CDR3 runs from the conserved cysteine through the conserved F or W. D genes are given only for firm matches. Only some rows state a clone size, as once, few, many or a class for expanded clones.

CDR3 DNA,CDR3 protein,CDR3 length,clone size,D gene,V gene,J gene
TGTGCCAGCAGTTACCGGGGCGGGGGGGCCAAAGCCAAAAACATTCAGTACTTC,CASSYRGGGAKAKNIQYF,18,many,TRBD2,TRBV6-6,TRBJ2-4
TGTGCCAGCAGCTGGGGGGCAGGCGCCCACGATGAGCAGTTCTTC,CASSWGAGAHDEQFF,15,.,.,TRBV12-3/TRBV12-4,TRBJ2-1
TGTGCCAGCAGCCAGATGCCAGGGTTATCCTACGAGCAGTTCTTC,CASSQMPGLSYEQFF,15,.,.,TRBV7-2,TRBJ2-1
TGTGCCAGCAGACAGGGGCTGATGAACACTGAAGCTTTCTTT,CASRQGLMNTEAFF,14,.,TRBD1,TRBV6-8,TRBJ1-1
TGTGCCAGCAGCCGGGACAGGGACCTCGAGCAGTACTTC,CASSRDRDLEQYF,13,.,TRBD1,TRBV6-5,TRBJ2-7
TGTGCCAGCATTCATCGTTGGGACAGGGCGGATTATGAGCAGTTCTTC,CASIHRWDRADYEQFF,16,.,TRBD1,TRBV6-1,TRBJ2-1
TGTGCCAGCAGAGAGACGGTAAACACTGAAGCTTTCTTT,CASRETVNTEAFF,13,.,.,TRBV6-5,TRBJ1-1
TGTGCCAGCAGTGCTCATACAGGGGTAGGCCAAGAGACCCAGTACTTC,CASSAHTGVGQETQYF,16,.,TRBD1,TRBV6-1,TRBJ2-5
TGTGCCACCAGTGATAGGGCGGATACGCAGTATTTT,CATSDRADTQYF,12,.,.,TRBV24-1,TRBJ2-3
TGTGCCAGCAGCCAATCCCCGCGAGGTGGCTACACCTTC,CASSQSPRGGYTF,13,once,.,TRBV3-1,TRBJ1-2
TGTGCCAGCAGCCGTACAGATACGCAGTATTTT,CASSRTDTQYF,11,once,.,TRBV11-2,TRBJ2-3
TGTGCCAGCAGTTACCACGACGGGCGGGAGACCCAGTACTTC,CASSYHDGRETQYF,14,few,.,TRBV6-5,TRBJ2-5
TGCAGTGCTAGAGATCATTCAGGGGTTGTTAGAGAGACCCAGTACTTC,CSARDHSGVVRETQYF,16,.,.,TRBV20-1,TRBJ2-5
TGTGCCACCAAAGCGGGAGGGGGGTCTATGTACGAGCAGTACTTC,CATKAGGGSMYEQYF,15,many,TRBD2,TRBV27,TRBJ2-7
TGTGCCAGCAGTTCAAGGACTAGCGGGCAAGAGACCCAGTACTTC,CASSSRTSGQETQYF,15,.,TRBD2,TRBV12-3/TRBV12-4,TRBJ2-5
TGTGCCAGCACCGTATGGGGGCTCCCTGAAGCTTTCTTT,CASTVWGLPEAFF,13,.,.,TRBV6-5,TRBJ1-1
TGTGCCAGCAGCATCACAGGGGCCCGGGAGACCCAGTACTTC,CASSITGARETQYF,14,.,TRBD1,TRBV7-6,TRBJ2-5
TGCGCCAGCAGCCAAGTCCTGGGGCACTACGAGCAGTACTTC,CASSQVLGHYEQYF,14,few,.,TRBV4-1,TRBJ2-7
TGTGCCAGCAGTTTCGGGGCAGTCGAGCAGTTCTTC,CASSFGAVEQFF,12,.,.,TRBV12-3/TRBV12-4,TRBJ2-1
TGTGCCAGCGCAATGGGAGGGCTGAGCTCCTACAATGAGCAGTTCTTC,CASAMGGLSSYNEQFF,16,many,TRBD2,TRBV11-3,TRBJ2-1
TGTGCCAGCCCGGGGGGTGGAGAGACCCAGTACTTC,CASPGGGETQYF,12,many,TRBD2,TRBV7-2,TRBJ2-5
TGTGCCAGCAGTTTCCGGACAGTGATGAACACTGAAGCTTTCTTT,CASSFRTVMNTEAFF,15,many,.,TRBV6-1,TRBJ1-1
TGTGCCAGCAGTTATGACAGGGGACATTCACCCCTCCACTTT,CASSYDRGHSPLHF,14,.,TRBD1,TRBV6-1,TRBJ1-6
TGTGCCAGCAGGGAATATGGCTACACCTTC,CASREYGYTF,10,.,.,TRBV6-1,TRBJ1-2
TGCGCCAGCAGCCAAGACACGGGACTAGCGGGGAAATTCACAGATACGCAGTATTTT,CASSQDTGLAGKFTDTQYF,19,.,TRBD2,TRBV4-3,TRBJ2-3
TGTGCCAGCTGGTCTAGCCTCCTTGGAGGATCCTACAATGAGCAGTTCTTC,CASWSSLLGGSYNEQFF,17,few,.,TRBV6-1,TRBJ2-1
TGTGCCAGTAGTATTAGGGCCGGACGCTATCAGCCCCAGCATTTT,CASSIRAGRYQPQHF,15,few,.,TRBV19,TRBJ1-5
TGTGCCAGCAGCTACGCACGTGGGGGGCCCCAGCATTTT,CASSYARGGPQHF,13,many,.,TRBV7-2,TRBJ1-5
TGTGCCAGCAGCAACTCCGGGACAGGGGTGTATGAGCAGTTCTTC,CASSNSGTGVYEQFF,15,few,TRBD1,TRBV28,TRBJ2-1
TGTGCCAGCAGCTGGGGGGGGGGTGGGGCCAACGTCCTGACTTTC,CASSWGGGGANVLTF,15,many,TRBD2,TRBV27,TRBJ2-6
TGTGCCAGCAGTTTGGGACCCGTTGACGAGCAGTTCTTC,CASSLGPVDEQFF,13,.,.,TRBV27,TRBJ2-1
TGCGCCAGCAGCCAGGGTCACACAGGGCGCTACGAGCAGTACTTC,CASSQGHTGRYEQYF,15,few,.,TRBV4-3,TRBJ2-7
TGTGCCAGCAGCTTAGAAAGGGGGCGCCTGAATGAGCAGTTCTTC,CASSLERGRLNEQFF,15,medium-sized,TRBD1,TRBV11-3,TRBJ2-1
TGTGCCAGCAGAACGGGACTAGCGGATAGCTCCTACAATGAGCAGTTCTTC,CASRTGLADSSYNEQFF,17,many,TRBD2,TRBV6-1,TRBJ2-1
TGTGCCAGCAGAAGCCCCGGGACTAGCCTGAAAGAGACCCAGTACTTC,CASRSPGTSLKETQYF,16,few,TRBD2,TRBV6-6,TRBJ2-5
TGCGCCAGCAGCCACCGACAGGTTTTTAGCAATCAGCCCCAGCATTTT,CASSHRQVFSNQPQHF,16,.,.,TRBV4-1,TRBJ1-5
TGTGCCAGCAGCTCACAGGGGGCGAACACTGAAGCTTTCTTT,CASSSQGANTEAFF,14,.,TRBD1,TRBV11-2,TRBJ1-1
TGTGCCAGCAGAAGAATACAGGGGAATAATGAAAAACTGTTTTTT,CASRRIQGNNEKLFF,15,many,TRBD1,TRBV6-5,TRBJ1-4
TGTGCCAGCAGTTCCCTGGGGACAGCTAAGGGTGTGAACACTGAAGCTTTCTTT,CASSSLGTAKGVNTEAFF,18,.,TRBD1,TRBV12-3/TRBV12-4,TRBJ1-1
TGTGCCACCAGCAGCGGCACAGATACGCAGTATTTT,CATSSGTDTQYF,12,.,.,TRBV15,TRBJ2-3
TGTGCCAGCAGCGAACCGGGACTAGCGGGAGTTGATACGCAGTATTTT,CASSEPGLAGVDTQYF,16,.,TRBD2,TRBV9,TRBJ2-3
TGTGCCAGCAGTTACCGCACAACAAGGGGAACTGAAGCTTTCTTT,CASSYRTTRGTEAFF,15,many,.,TRBV6-5,TRBJ1-1
TGTGCCAGCAGTGCCTGGGCAGGGGGGGAGACCCAGTACTTC,CASSAWAGGETQYF,14,few,.,TRBV6-1,TRBJ2-5
TGTGCCAGCAGCGCTCCGGGACTAGGCGGCCAAGAGACCCAGTACTTC,CASSAPGLGGQETQYF,16,medium-sized,TRBD2,TRBV7-2,TRBJ2-5
TGTGCCAGCAGTTTTGGAGGTTCTTGGGAGACCCAGTACTTC,CASSFGGSWETQYF,14,.,.,TRBV12-3/TRBV12-4,TRBJ2-5
TGCGCCAGCAGCCAAGGGGTCCGGGGCCCAGCGACCTTT,CASSQGVRGPATF,13,once,.,TRBV4-3,TRBJ1-1
TGTGCCAGCAGCCCCTCGGGTCGTAGCGGGATATATAATGAGCAGTTCTTC,CASSPSGRSGIYNEQFF,17,.,TRBD2,TRBV6-1,TRBJ2-1
TGTGCCAGCAAGTTACGGGATAGCGTAGATGAGCAGTTCTTC,CASKLRDSVDEQFF,14,once,.,TRBV6-6,TRBJ2-1